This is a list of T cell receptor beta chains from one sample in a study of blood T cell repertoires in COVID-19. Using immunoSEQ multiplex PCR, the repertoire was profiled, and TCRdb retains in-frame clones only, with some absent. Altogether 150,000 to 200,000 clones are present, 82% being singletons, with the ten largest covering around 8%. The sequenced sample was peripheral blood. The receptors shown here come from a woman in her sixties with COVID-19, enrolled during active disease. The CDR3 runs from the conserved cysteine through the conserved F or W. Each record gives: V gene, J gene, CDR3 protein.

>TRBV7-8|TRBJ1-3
CASSNKSRGVSGNTIYF
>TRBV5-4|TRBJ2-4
CASSFGTTNIQYF
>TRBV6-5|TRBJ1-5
CASSSAGPINQPQHF
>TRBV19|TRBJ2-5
CASSPRTYQETQYF
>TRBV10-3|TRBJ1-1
CATRRDRGVNTEAFF
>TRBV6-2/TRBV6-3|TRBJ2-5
CASSYRSGSWETQYF
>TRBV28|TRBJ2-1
CASSLRGLYLFF
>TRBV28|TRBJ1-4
CASSFRGLNEKLFF
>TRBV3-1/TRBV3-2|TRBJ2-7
CASSQRGRTGAYEQYF
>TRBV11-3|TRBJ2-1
CASSCPGCEQFF
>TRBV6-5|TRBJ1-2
CASRTLAGDGGYTF
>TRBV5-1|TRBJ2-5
CASSSGLAGGPSKTQYF
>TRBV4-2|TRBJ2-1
CASSQDGSGPDNEQFF
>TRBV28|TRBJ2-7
CASTRGLAYEQYF
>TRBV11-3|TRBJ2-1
CASSRDSSSYNEQFF
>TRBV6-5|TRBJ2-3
CASTRAGATHTQYF
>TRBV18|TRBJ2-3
CASSPDRDGDTQYF
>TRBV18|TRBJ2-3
CASSPLAGIPDTSTDTQYF
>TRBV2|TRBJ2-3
CASSRSTSGGMTDTQYF
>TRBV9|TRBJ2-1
CASSIRDSLRGNEQFF
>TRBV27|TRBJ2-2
CASSPFIAAEASLNTGELFF
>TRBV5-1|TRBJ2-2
CASNDRGAGELFF
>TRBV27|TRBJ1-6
CASSYRTTTNSPLHF
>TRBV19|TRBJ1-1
CASRPHREAFF
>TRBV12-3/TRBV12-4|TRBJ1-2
CASSLAVLEGYTF
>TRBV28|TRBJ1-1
CASSRGSTEAFF
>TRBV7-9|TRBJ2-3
CASSALQGADTQYF
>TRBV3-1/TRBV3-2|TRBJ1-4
CASSPLSNEKLFF
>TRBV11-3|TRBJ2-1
CASSLEQGSYNEQFF
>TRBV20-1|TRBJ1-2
CSASSLGQGSEGYTF
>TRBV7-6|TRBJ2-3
CASSWGGVADTQYF
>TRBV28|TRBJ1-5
CASNHRTGRGQPQHF
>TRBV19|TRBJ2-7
CASSSERNAREQYF
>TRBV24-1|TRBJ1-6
CATSDRTGENSPLHF
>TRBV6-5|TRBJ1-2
CASSYSPGIPEGGYTF
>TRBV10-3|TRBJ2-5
CASQGGDQETQYF
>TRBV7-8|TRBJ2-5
CASSWTGGLETQYF
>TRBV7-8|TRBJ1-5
CASSFPGQGLPQHF
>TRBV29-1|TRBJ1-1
CSTLDRGRITEAFF
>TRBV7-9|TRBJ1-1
CASSSEGRGEAFF
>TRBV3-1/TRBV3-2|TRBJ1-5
CASSRTPGHNQPQHF
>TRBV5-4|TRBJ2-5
CASSQGGGLQETQYF
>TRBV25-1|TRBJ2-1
CASRGQLSNEQFF
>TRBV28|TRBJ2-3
CASSFPAGGTDTQYF
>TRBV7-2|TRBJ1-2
CASSLASGQGNGYTF
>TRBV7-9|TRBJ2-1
CASSKGLAGEEQFF
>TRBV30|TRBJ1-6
CAWSGQTNSPLHF
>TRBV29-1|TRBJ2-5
CSETSQETQYF
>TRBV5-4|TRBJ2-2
CASSLEGVGELFF
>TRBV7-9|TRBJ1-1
CASSSSPGQGAGTDTEAFF
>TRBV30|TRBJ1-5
CAWAGQGDQPQHF
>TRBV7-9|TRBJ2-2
CASSLEAGELFF